Sequencing of this T cell receptor (beta chain) was carried out in a study of T cell repertoires in cytomegalovirus infection (dated by TCRdb to the late 2010s). In terms of the full investigation: Donor HLA type was relevant to the analysis, because carriage of CMV infection together with the matching HLA type was indicated by public TCR beta signatures. What the study reported, not specific to this receptor: The ex vivo response was dominated by HLA-C-restricted CMV-specific TCR beta clonotypes, and the single most frequent clonotype in two of eight donors was supplied by these HLA-C-restricted clonotypes. In both this cohort and an independent roughly 360-donor cohort, the cumulative frequency of public TCR beta family members distinguished carriers of CMV infection plus the relevant HLA type.

Its CDR3 holds 18 amino acids, cysteine through phenylalanine. The entry retains the CDR3 DNA only, 54 bases that are in frame from base 1. V lost 3 bases and J lost 2 bases, and the count of bases not matched to a germline gene is 15. Based on the germline V gene (reference sequence), the CDR1 and CDR2 sequences are DFQATT and SNEGSKA. This clonotype was recorded a few times. The specificity of this receptor is unknown. Per-base quality was not reported, and no clone a single base away is much larger than it. Data came from an Illumina HiSeq 1500. Using fastp trimming at Q25 and MiXCR clonotype assembly, TCRdb reanalyzed the public sequencing data and kept in-frame beta chains. Each record represents a unique CDR3 protein, reported with the most common genes and DNA among its rows. The sample table records hundreds of thousands of distinct CDR3 sequences; less than 40% of these occur just once. Around 2.6% of the sample is taken by the ten largest.

Recombination connected TRBV20-1 to TRBJ2-1, and TRBD2 matches 8 of the central bases. What was sequenced was PBMCs. The receptor comes from a human donor in good health (CMV status not recorded). Some clones in this sample may be carry-over from other donors' samples. In nucleotide form, the sequence is TGCAGTGCTAGGACGCCGCGGTTGGGTAGCGGGACCTACAATGAGCAGTTCTTC. Its protein product is CSARTPRLGSGTYNEQFF.